This T cell receptor beta chain stems from a study of T cells in localized non-small cell lung cancer. Germline values: CDR1 SGHKS, CDR2 YYEKEE (reference sequence). The CDR3 sequence is 15 residues long. V trimming: 0 bases; J trimming: 4 bases; junction bases outside the gene matches: 5. Method: immunoSEQ multiplex PCR; TCRdb's copy keeps in-frame clones and lacks some. The sample consists of under 30,000 clones, approximately 86% of them appearing once. Notes on this clone: Its matching antigen is unknown.

Findings and caveats of the study: In adjacent lung appeared a median around 57 of the top 100 tumor clones.

This TCR derives from an older female donor with stage I lung adenocarcinoma. The rearrangement joins TRBV5-5 to TRBJ1-2; 8 bases are a match to TRBD1. The specimen was peripheral blood, collected before any cancer treatment. CDR3 sequence (DNA): TGTGCCAGCAGCTTGGAGGGGCAGGGGGCCTATGGCTACACCTTC. Translated, it gives CASSLEGQGAYGYTF.